What follows describes a single T cell receptor (beta chain). Its antigen is still unknown. Repertoires were generated with immunoSEQ multiplex PCR, while TCRdb's copy carries only in-frame clones and drops some. The sample carries over 100,000 clones, approximately 91% recorded once. This CDR3 region has 15 residues. Trimming stripped 3 bases from V and 0 bases from J, with 8 bases between. CDR1 MGHDK and CDR2 SYGVNS come from the germline V gene. The sample comes from a study of T cell responses to AZD1222 COVID-19 vaccine. Study-wide results and caveats: White British ancestry dominated among donors, who included more females, and clonal diversity was possibly underestimated. Epitopes outside B.1.351 and B.1.1.7 mutated regions reportedly drew nearly half of spike TCRs.

This clonotype was sampled from an adult in good health. Sample: peripheral blood, taken on day 0 of AZD1222 vaccination. This rearrangement joins TRBV25-1 to TRBJ1-4; tentatively, D is TRBD1 (6 bases). Written as DNA, the CDR3 is TGTGCCAGCAGTGAGAGGGGGGCAACTAATGAAAAACTGTTTTTT. Residues: CASSERGATNEKLFF.